These T cell receptor beta chains were read from a single sample in a study of CD8 T cells in Susac syndrome. TCRdb reprocessed the immunoSEQ multiplex PCR reads via MiXCR and lists one record per CDR3 protein. The sample lists around 190,000 distinct CDR3 sequences; 85% to 95% were seen once. What was sequenced was CD4+ T cells from PBMCs. The receptor source for this set is a human donor in good health. Both conserved end residues are part of each CDR3. A D gene is named only where the DNA matches it firmly. For some rows the clone size is stated as once, few or many, or as a class when expanded; others skip it.

D	V	length	J	size	CDR3	DNA
NA	TRBV18	15	TRBJ1-2	NA	CASSPVGRGEDGYTF	TGTGCCAGCTCACCAGTCGGCAGGGGAGAGGATGGCTACACCTTC
TRBD2	TRBV20-1	16	TRBJ2-1	once	CSARTTSGSYYNEQFF	TGCAGTGCTAGAACCACTAGCGGGAGTTACTACAATGAGCAGTTCTTC
NA	TRBV20-1	14	TRBJ1-1	NA	CSAGLRGMNTEAFF	TGCAGTGCTGGCCTCAGGGGAATGAACACTGAAGCTTTCTTT
TRBD2	TRBV5-1	16	TRBJ2-7	NA	CASTDWSGGASHEQYF	TGCGCCAGCACTGACTGGAGCGGGGGGGCCTCCCACGAGCAGTACTTC
NA	TRBV12-3/TRBV12-4	14	TRBJ2-4	NA	CASGLDLAKNIQYF	TGTGCCAGCGGCCTTGACCTAGCCAAAAACATTCAGTACTTC
TRBD1	TRBV29-1	15	TRBJ1-1	NA	CSVEGTGAGDTEAFF	TGCAGCGTTGAAGGGACAGGGGCCGGGGACACTGAAGCTTTCTTT
TRBD2	TRBV7-2	18	TRBJ2-3	NA	CASSLALTSGGAGDTQYF	TGTGCCAGCAGCTTAGCGCTCACTAGCGGGGGGGCGGGAGATACGCAGTATTTT
TRBD1	TRBV20-1	13	TRBJ1-5	NA	CSALTGSNQPQHF	TGCAGTGCCCTGACAGGGAGCAATCAGCCCCAGCATTTT
NA	TRBV20-1	13	TRBJ1-2	NA	CSARLQQNYGYTF	TGCAGTGCTCGACTACAGCAGAACTATGGCTACACCTTC
NA	TRBV3-1	14	TRBJ2-1	NA	CASSQEWQQIRQFF	TGTGCCAGCAGCCAAGAATGGCAGCAAATCAGGCAGTTCTTC